These 2 T cell receptor beta chains came from one sample sequenced in a study of brain T cells in children with intractable seizures. Method: immunoSEQ multiplex PCR; TCRdb's copy keeps in-frame clones and lacks some. This table holds 75,000 to 80,000 clones, 85% to 95% found once. The sample in question was peripheral blood, obtained at surgery. The origin of the receptors is a boy under three years old with tuberous sclerosis and intractable seizures.

The V and J genes are TRBV7-9 and TRBJ1-1; TRBD1 matches 7 bases. From germline, CDR1 is SEHNR and CDR2 FQNEAQ (reference sequence). This CDR3 is built from 15 residues. The V gene end was trimmed by 1 base and the J gene end by 3 bases; junction bases not matched to a gene: 5. The CDR3 DNA is TGTGCCAGCAGCTTAGGGGACAGAACGTACACTGAAGCTTTCTTT. The encoded protein is CASSLGDRTYTEAFF.

The V call is TRBV29-1, the J call TRBJ1-2, with D tentatively TRBD1 (6 bases). V gave up 4 bases and J gave up 4 bases, with 13 bases separating them. This CDR3 has 13 residues. Germline V gives CDR1 SQVTM, CDR2 ANQGSEA. The CDR3 region has the DNA TGCAGCGTTGGGGGGGCCGTGGGCTATGGCTACACCTTC. It codes for CSVGGAVGYGYTF.